What follows describes a single T cell receptor beta chain. Its antigen is not known. Every patient underwent thyroid surgery untreated. Using MiXCR, TCRdb reanalyzed the PCR reads. The data show roughly 6,900 clones, roughly 29% seen once. The germline gives CDR1 SGHTA, CDR2 FQGTGA. The ends lost 4 bases at V and 8 bases at J; junction bases unmatched: 15. The CDR3 is made up of 17 amino acids. This specimen comes from a study of metastatic and nonmetastatic thyroid tumors. Across the study: Samples came from malignant and benign thyroid patients, and repertoires were compared across blood and tumor or nodule tissue.

Study findings and constraints: Malignant thyroid tumors reportedly had TCR beta diversity that was significantly higher than in benign nodules, in blood and tumor.

The source material was tumor tissue. The rearrangement links TRBV7-3 to TRBJ2-1, with 9 bases identical to TRBD1. This receptor was identified in a female donor with papillary thyroid cancer or a benign thyroid nodule (not recorded which). Some clones in this sample may be carry-over from other donors' samples. The CDR3 nucleotides read TGTGCCAGCAGCTCTGGCTTGGACAGGGGCCCGCGGGATGAGCAGTTCTTC. Its translation: CASSSGLDRGPRDEQFF.